The clone carrying this TCR beta chain was found many times. There are 16 residues in the CDR3. With 0 bases removed from V and 0 bases from J, the gap between germline ends came to 12 bases. Germline V CDR1 and CDR2: DFQATT, SNEGSKA (reference sequence). Using RNA transcripts as the source, TCR beta CDR3 regions were amplified. Carried out on the TCR CDR3, a first-round RT-PCR used the HTBI primer set. TCRdb re-called the multiplex PCR reads through MiXCR, storing one row per CDR3 protein. Of around 700,000 distinct CDR3 sequences detected, approximately 18% appear once; the ten largest clones hold 15% to 20%. The sample originates from a study of T cells in Graves' hyperthyroidism and ophthalmopathy.

Sample: blood. The chain joins TRBV20-1 to TRBJ1-5, with a possible D match to TRBD1 (6 bases). This receptor was identified in a woman in her fifties or sixties with Graves' hyperthyroidism that later progressed to Graves' ophthalmopathy. CDR3 in amino acids: CSAREGGGYSNQPQHF. CDR3 bases: TGCAGTGCTAGAGAAGGGGGGGGATATAGCAATCAGCCCCAGCATTTT.